One sample yielded the 24 T cell receptor beta chains listed below, sequenced in a study of blood T cell repertoires in COVID-19. Sequencing used immunoSEQ multiplex PCR; TCRdb keeps in-frame clones, though not all of them. The sample shows 120,000 or so clones, 85% to 90% of them seen only once. The sample consisted of peripheral blood. All receptors derive from a man of 80 years or more with active or convalescent COVID-19.

V gene TRBV24-1 combines with J gene TRBJ1-2, with TRBD1 matching 8 bases. Germline V gene sequence: CDR1 KGHDR, CDR2 SFDVKD. Unmatched junction bases numbered 7, after V lost 3 bases and J lost 8 bases. This CDR3 comprises 14 residues. CDR3 nucleotide sequence: TGTGCCACCAGTGATCCGGACAGGGAAAAAGGCTACACCTTC. Amino acid sequence: CATSDPDREKGYTF.

The chain carries TRBV4-1 and TRBJ1-1; 9 bases fit TRBD1. CDR1 and CDR2 (germline): MGHRA, YSYEKL. After removal of 6 bases from V and 3 bases from J, the junction contained 14 bases not matched to a gene. The CDR3 totals 17 residues. The CDR3 DNA is TGCGCCAGCAGGACTTACAGGGGGCAAGTGGAGGACACTGAAGCTTTCTTT. This translates into CASRTYRGQVEDTEAFF.

The chain carries TRBV29-1 and TRBJ2-2; D possibly corresponds to TRBD2 (5 bases). Germline values: CDR1 SQVTM, CDR2 ANQGSEA. The CDR3 consists of 17 residues. The V end was cut by 4 bases, the J end by 5 bases, with 23 bases between. DNA for the CDR3: TGCAGCGTTGCGTTACCTCGAGATAGCGAGGGTACCGGGGAGCTGTTTTTT. This gives the protein CSVALPRDSEGTGELFF.

The J gene is TRBJ1-6, the V gene TRBV19; tentatively, D is TRBD1 (6 bases). This CDR3 contains 17 residues. V lost 4 bases to trimming and J lost 1 base, with 14 bases between them. The germline CDR1 and CDR2 sequences are LNHDA and SQIVND (reference sequence). Here the CDR3 reads CASSTTGQMSYNSPLHF. CDR3 coding DNA: TGTGCCAGTAGTACTACAGGGCAGATGTCCTATAATTCACCCCTCCACTTT.

V and J are TRBV7-2 and TRBJ2-3; 10 bases are shared with TRBD2. The CDR3 is made up of 16 amino acids. The junction had 7 bases not matched to a gene; V was cut back by 5 bases and J by 2 bases. CDR1 is SGHTA and CDR2 is FQGNSA in the germline V gene. CDR3: CASSPGLAEITDTQYF. The CDR3 nucleotides are TGTGCCAGCAGCCCCGGACTAGCGGAAATCACAGATACGCAGTATTTT.

V and J are TRBV3-1 (or the pseudogene TRBV3-2) and TRBJ2-3, with 11 bases fitting TRBD2. CDR1 and CDR2 from the germline V gene are LGHDT and YNNKEL (reference sequence). Trimming took 0 bases from V and 1 from J; bases not matched to a gene: 12. This CDR3 has 20 amino acids. As DNA, the CDR3 is TGTGCCAGCAGCCAAGAGGGGTTCCTAGCGGGAGGAACGGGCACAGATACGCAGTATTTT. Translating it yields CASSQEGFLAGGTGTDTQYF.

This chain joins TRBV6-5 and TRBJ1-5, with 8 bases matching TRBD1. J lost 2 bases, V lost 4 bases, and 7 bases had no gene match. The CDR3 consists of 16 residues. Germline V gene lookup returns CDR1 MNHEY and CDR2 SVGAGI. In nucleotides, the CDR3 is TGTGCCAGCAGTTTGAGACAGGGGTTAGGCAATCAGCCCCAGCATTTT. This codes for CASSLRQGLGNQPQHF.

This rearrangement joins TRBV19 to TRBJ1-1; a possible D gene is TRBD1 (6 bases). This CDR3 contains 14 residues. The ends were cut back, 7 bases at V and 1 base at J, with 13 bases in the middle. Per the germline V gene, CDR1 is LNHDA and CDR2 is SQIVND (reference sequence). CDR3 amino acids: CASTARDKNTEAFF. The CDR3 nucleotides are TGTGCCAGTACCGCCCGGGACAAGAACACTGAAGCTTTCTTT.

This clone was observed a single time. The chain has TRBV28 and TRBJ1-4, with TRBD1 matching 8 bases. This CDR3 contains 14 residues. Germline V CDR1 and CDR2: MDHEN, SYDVKM. Trimming at V came to 4 bases and at J to 7 bases, leaving 5 bases not matched to a gene. CDR3 residues: CASSSGQGSEKLFF. The CDR3 nucleotides read TGTGCCAGCAGTTCCGGACAGGGTTCTGAAAAACTGTTTTTT. The complete variable domain, with remaining parts taken from reference TRBV28 and TRBJ1-4, reads DVKVTQSSRYLVKRTGEKVFLECVQDMDHENMFWYRQDPGLGLRLIYFSYDVKMKEKGDIPEGYSVSREKKERFSLILESASTNQTSMYLCASSSGQGSEKLFFGSGTQLSVL.

The rearrangement links TRBV15 to TRBJ2-7; tentative D call: TRBD1 (5 bases). This CDR3 has 15 amino acids. V gave up 0 bases and J gave up 3 bases, with 12 bases separating them. Germline CDR1 is LNHNV and CDR2 is YYDKDF (reference sequence). Here the CDR3 reads CATSRERAGNYEQYF. In DNA, the CDR3 is TGTGCCACCAGCAGAGAAAGGGCAGGGAACTACGAGCAGTACTTC.

The V and J genes are TRBV5-1 and TRBJ1-4; D call uncertain. Per the germline V gene, CDR1 is SGHRS and CDR2 is YFSETQ. The CDR3 loop spans 16 amino acids. V lost 2 bases and J 0 bases, leaving 11 bases between the germline ends. The CDR3 bases are TGCGCCAGCAGCTTAACGAGGGAGTCAACTAATGAAAAACTGTTTTTT. It codes for CASSLTRESTNEKLFF.

The V gene is TRBV27, the J gene TRBJ1-2, with D hard to call. There are 13 residues in the CDR3. V was trimmed by 3 bases and J by 5 bases, leaving 10 bases between them. CDR1 is MNHEY, CDR2 SMNVEV, per germline (reference sequence). This CDR3 reads CASSLGQFYGYTF. The CDR3 DNA reads as TGTGCCAGCAGTTTGGGCCAATTTTATGGCTACACCTTC.

The genes are TRBV6-5 and TRBJ1-2; TRBD1 matches at 10 bases. The junction had 5 bases not matched to a gene; V was cut back by 2 bases and J by 8 bases. The CDR3 totals 14 residues. Germline V lookup: CDR1 MNHEY, CDR2 SVGAGI. CDR3 loop: CASSYGTGVGGYTF. The CDR3 DNA reads as TGTGCCAGCAGTTACGGGACAGGGGTGGGAGGCTACACCTTC.

This sequence joins TRBV9 and TRBJ1-6; D is uncertain. This CDR3 is built from 16 residues. Trimming took 2 bases from V and 0 from J, leaving 9 bases between them. Germline values: CDR1 SGDLS, CDR2 YYNGEE. The CDR3 sequence: CASSVLSSSYNSPLHF. CDR3 nucleotides: TGTGCCAGCAGCGTTCTTTCGAGCTCCTATAATTCACCCCTCCACTTT.

This clone was counted between two and nine times. The chain recombines TRBV24-1 with TRBJ2-3, with 8 nucleotides matching TRBD2. The ends lost 3 bases at V and 0 bases at J; junction bases unmatched: 1. CDR3 length: 15 amino acids. Looked up from germline, CDR1 is KGHDR and CDR2 is SFDVKD. As DNA, the CDR3 is TGTGCCACCAGTGATACGGGGGGGAGCACAGATACGCAGTATTTT. It codes for CATSDTGGSTDTQYF.

J is TRBJ1-1 and V is TRBV18, with 9 bases fitting TRBD1. Germline CDR1 is KGHSH and CDR2 is LQKENI. J gave up 5 bases and V 3 bases, and 7 bases lay outside the gene matches. The CDR3 has 15 residues. This chain's CDR3 is CASSPTFGQGTEAFF. The CDR3 bases are TGTGCCAGCTCACCGACCTTCGGACAGGGGACTGAAGCTTTCTTT.

This chain joins TRBV5-5 and TRBJ1-2; 8 bases are shared with TRBD1. This CDR3 has 14 residues. Germline CDR1 reads SGHKS; CDR2 reads YYEKEE (reference sequence). The V gene end was trimmed by 4 bases and the J gene end by 5 bases; junction bases not matched to a gene: 7. The CDR3 reads CASSARDRSYGYTF. The DNA for the CDR3 is TGTGCCAGCAGCGCCCGGGACAGGTCTTATGGCTACACCTTC.

This chain joins TRBV7-9 and TRBJ1-2; D not certain. The CDR3 sequence is 13 residues long. V gave up 5 bases and J gave up 0 bases, with 7 bases separating them. Germline values: CDR1 SEHNR, CDR2 FQNEAQ (reference sequence). CDR3 in amino acids: CASSIGTNYGYTF. The CDR3 coding sequence is TGTGCCAGCAGCATCGGGACTAACTATGGCTACACCTTC. Using reference TRBV7-9 and TRBJ1-2 for the parts outside the CDR3, the full variable domain is DTGVSQNPRHKITKRGQNVTFRCDPISEHNRLYWYRQTLGQGPEFLTYFQNEAQLEKSRLLSDRFSAERPKGSFSTLEIQRTEQGDSAMYLCASSIGTNYGYTFGSGTRLTVV.

The rearrangement links TRBV5-1 to TRBJ1-2; 7 bases line up with TRBD1. With 4 bases clipped from V and 13 bases from J, the junction kept 16 bases outside the gene matches. The CDR3 has 14 amino acids. The V gene's germline CDR1 is SGHRS and CDR2 YFSETQ. CDR3 sequence reads: CASSPGQGVNIGTF. CDR3 coding DNA: TGCGCCAGCAGCCCGGGGCAGGGGGTGAATATCGGCACCTTC.

This clone has only one observation. The chain links TRBV19 to TRBJ1-1; 10 bases align to TRBD1. This CDR3 is built from 15 residues. Germline V gives CDR1 LNHDA, CDR2 SQIVND (reference sequence). The V gene end was trimmed by 4 bases and the J gene end by 5 bases; junction bases not matched to a gene: 7. The CDR3 here is CASSKLPGQGTEAFF. As DNA, the CDR3 is TGTGCCAGTAGTAAACTTCCGGGACAGGGGACTGAAGCTTTCTTT.

This chain connects TRBV3-1 (or the pseudogene TRBV3-2) to TRBJ2-7, with no clear D. The germline V gene encodes CDR1 LGHDT and CDR2 YNNKEL (reference sequence). The V end lost 4 bases, the J end lost 3 bases, and 4 bases lay between the germline ends. CDR3 size: 11 residues. CDR3 sequence reads: CASSPFYEQYF. The CDR3 region has the DNA TGTGCCAGCAGCCCTTTCTACGAGCAGTACTTC.

The chain joins TRBV27 to TRBJ2-7, with D possibly being TRBD2 (6 bases). CDR1 is MNHEY and CDR2 is SMNVEV in the germline V gene (reference sequence). V was cut by 2 bases and J by 3 bases, with 11 bases left in between. The CDR3 covers 14 residues. The CDR3: CASSLVGSYYEQYF. CDR3 nucleotide sequence: TGTGCCAGCAGTTTAGTCGGGAGTTACTACGAGCAGTACTTC.

This clone showed up just once. The chain links TRBV9 to TRBJ2-4, with a tentative D call TRBD2 (5 bases). Germline values: CDR1 SGDLS, CDR2 YYNGEE. This CDR3 contains 14 residues. V was clipped by 0 bases and J by 7 bases, with 11 bases between them. The CDR3 sequence is CASSVGSLGNIQYF. The CDR3 nucleotides are TGTGCCAGCAGCGTAGGATCACTAGGTAACATTCAGTACTTC. Full variable domain (rest looked up from reference TRBV9 and TRBJ2-4): DSGVTQTPKHLITATGQRVTLRCSPRSGDLSVYWYQQSLDQGLQFLIQYYNGEERAKGNILERFSAQQFPDLHSELNLSSLELGDSALYFCASSVGSLGNIQYFGAGTRLSVL.

The chain carries TRBV3-1 (or the pseudogene TRBV3-2) and TRBJ1-6; unclear D gene. Per germline, CDR1 LGHDT and CDR2 YNNKEL (reference sequence). Trimming took 4 bases from V and 8 from J, leaving 12 bases between them. This CDR3 spans 14 amino acids. CDR3 sequence (DNA): TGTGCCAGCAGCCCGGCAGGATGGGATTCACCCCTCCACTTT. This codes for CASSPAGWDSPLHF.